What follows are 17 T cell receptor beta chains derived from one specimen sequenced in a study of blood T cell repertoires in COVID-19. Clones were read by immunoSEQ multiplex PCR, and TCRdb kept only the in-frame ones, dropping some. The table includes 200,000 to 250,000 clones, roughly 86% detected once. The sample comprised peripheral blood. These TCRs come from a middle-aged woman with acute or convalescent COVID-19.

V and J are TRBV18 and TRBJ1-1; TRBD1 is a possible D gene (6 bases). The V end was cut by 5 bases, the J end by 1 base, with 11 bases between. Germline loops: CDR1 KGHSH, CDR2 LQKENI. CDR3 length equals 14 residues. CDR3 sequence: CASSTQGQNTEAFF. In nucleotides, the CDR3 is TGTGCCAGCTCAACCCAGGGACAGAACACTGAAGCTTTCTTT.

V and J are TRBV7-2 and TRBJ2-5, with D possibly being TRBD2 (6 bases). CDR1 is SGHTA and CDR2 is FQGNSA in the germline V gene. This CDR3 comprises 15 residues. V was cut by 3 bases and J by 5 bases, with 16 bases left in between. In DNA, the CDR3 is TGTGCCAGCAGCTTCGACGGGAGTTATTTGGAGACCCAGTACTTC. As protein: CASSFDGSYLETQYF.

The chain uses TRBV19 and TRBJ2-1, with TRBD2 as a possible D gene (6 bases). Germline V gene lookup returns CDR1 LNHDA and CDR2 SQIVND (reference sequence). V dropped 1 base and J dropped 6 bases, with 13 bases sitting between them. This CDR3 contains 15 residues. CDR3 sequence: CASSIGRGRTNEQFF. The DNA for the CDR3 is TGTGCCAGTAGTATAGGGAGGGGCCGGACCAATGAGCAGTTCTTC.

Only a few counts were recorded for this clone. The sample has other DNA sequences that encode this CDR3 too. This chain uses TRBV5-1 with TRBJ2-7; 8 bases are a match to TRBD2. Germline values: CDR1 SGHRS, CDR2 YFSETQ. The CDR3 length is 16 residues. Germline trimming cut 4 bases from V and 3 bases from J; bases unmatched to any gene: 12. CDR3 loop: CASSRAGRGVFYEQYF. The CDR3 nucleotides read TGCGCCAGCAGCCGAGCCGGGCGGGGGGTATTCTACGAGCAGTACTTC.

The chain carries TRBV11-2 and TRBJ2-3, with TRBD2 identical over 11 bases. The length of the CDR3 is 17 residues. Per germline, CDR1 SGHAT and CDR2 FQNNGV. Unmatched junction bases numbered 10, after V lost 5 bases and J lost 3 bases. The CDR3 DNA follows: TGTGCCAGCAGCCTCCCCCTAGCGGGAGGTAAGACAGATACGCAGTATTTT. Translating gives CASSLPLAGGKTDTQYF.

With respect to this clone: Other DNA sequences within the sample encode an identical CDR3. The chain couples TRBV29-1 to TRBJ1-1; no clear D gene. CDR1 is SQVTM and CDR2 is ANQGSEA in the germline V gene. CDR3 size: 12 residues. Deletions cut 4 bases from V and 3 bases from J, with 9 bases between. The CDR3 protein is CSVGRVDTEAFF. Written as DNA, the CDR3 is TGCAGCGTTGGAAGAGTGGACACTGAAGCTTTCTTT.

The chain has TRBV11-3 and TRBJ2-6; 9 nucleotides line up with TRBD1. V lost 5 bases to trimming and J lost 3 bases; unmatched junction nucleotides: 14. CDR1 and CDR2 (germline): SGHNT, YENEEA. The CDR3 sequence is 19 residues long. The CDR3 sequence is CASSPGGTGGLGGANVLTF. The CDR3 nucleotides are TGTGCCAGCAGCCCGGGGGGTACAGGGGGCCTTGGTGGGGCCAACGTCCTGACTTTC.

The chain uses TRBV10-2 and TRBJ1-4; no reliable D call. The CDR3 has 15 residues. Trimming took 0 bases from V and 8 from J, leaving 13 bases between them. CDR1 WSHSY and CDR2 SAAADI come from the germline V gene. The CDR3 DNA is TGCGCCAGCAGTGAGTCGTTCGGAGGACGGGAAAAACTGTTTTTT. Translated: CASSESFGGREKLFF.

V is TRBV2 and J is TRBJ1-1; no firm D call. The CDR3 is made up of 13 amino acids. Trimming took 8 bases from V and 0 from J, leaving 10 bases between them. Germline lookup yields CDR1 SNHLY and CDR2 FYNNEI. The CDR3, as DNA: TGTGCCAGCTGGACTGACTTGAACACTGAAGCTTTCTTT. It translates to CASWTDLNTEAFF.

The chain couples TRBV12-5 to TRBJ2-1; the match to TRBD2 covers 7 bases. CDR1 and CDR2 (germline): LGHNT, FRNRAP. V dropped 0 bases and J dropped 4; count of bases not matched to a gene: 3. The CDR3 extends over 15 amino acids. CDR3 protein: CASGLVAGKYNEQFF. CDR3 bases: TGTGCTAGTGGTTTGGTAGCGGGAAAGTACAATGAGCAGTTCTTC.

This clone was seen only once. The chain is built from TRBV4-1 and TRBJ1-5; tentative D call: TRBD1 (6 bases). Trimming left V 0 bases short and J 5 bases short, with 11 bases between. The germline V gene has CDR1 MGHRA and CDR2 YSYEKL. CDR3 length: 15 residues. This CDR3 reads CASSQDQPGDQPQHF. CDR3 nucleotide sequence: TGCGCCAGCAGCCAAGATCAGCCAGGGGATCAGCCCCAGCATTTT.

This chain uses TRBV9 with TRBJ1-3; D unclear. Germline CDR1 reads SGDLS; CDR2 reads YYNGEE. Trimming took 0 bases from V and 0 from J, leaving 10 bases between them. The CDR3 runs to 16 residues. This chain's CDR3 is CASSVEPSSSGNTIYF. CDR3 DNA sequence: TGTGCCAGCAGCGTAGAACCGTCTAGCTCTGGAAACACCATATATTTT. Drawing the rest from reference TRBV9 and TRBJ1-3, the complete variable domain is DSGVTQTPKHLITATGQRVTLRCSPRSGDLSVYWYQQSLDQGLQFLIQYYNGEERAKGNILERFSAQQFPDLHSELNLSSLELGDSALYFCASSVEPSSSGNTIYFGEGSWLTVV.

The V and J genes are TRBV21-1 and TRBJ2-1; the table's D gene call, TRBD1, was not cross checked with the DNA. TRBV21-1 corresponds to a pseudogene. This CDR3 spans 12 amino acids. Here the CDR3 DNA reads TGTGCCAGCAGCATTAAAGACTCAGGGAAGATCTTC. It yields the protein CASSIKDSGKIF.

The chain couples TRBV19 to TRBJ1-3; D is possibly TRBD1 (6 bases). Trimming took 3 bases from V and 0 from J, leaving 18 bases between them. Germline assignment: CDR1 LNHDA and CDR2 SQIVND (reference sequence). There are 18 residues in the CDR3. The CDR3 protein is CASSMGWTAPSSGNTIYF. In nucleotides, the CDR3 is TGTGCCAGTAGTATGGGGTGGACAGCCCCGTCCTCTGGAAACACCATATATTTT.

The V gene is TRBV19, the J gene TRBJ1-4, with 9 bases aligning to TRBD1. With 3 bases clipped from V and 8 bases from J, the junction kept 7 bases outside the gene matches. From germline, CDR1 is LNHDA and CDR2 SQIVND (reference sequence). This CDR3 spans 15 amino acids. CDR3 DNA: TGTGCCAGTAGTATTGTCGGGACAGGGAGCGAAAAACTGTTTTTT. Translating it yields CASSIVGTGSEKLFF.

The rearrangement joins TRBV9 to TRBJ2-7; D possibly corresponds to TRBD1 (6 bases). This CDR3 has 14 amino acids. Between the trimmed V and J ends, which lost 0 bases and 7 bases, there was a span of 14 bases. Germline CDR1 SGDLS, CDR2 YYNGEE. CDR3 sequence (DNA): TGTGCCAGCAGCGTAGGGGCAGGGGTATGGGAGCAGTACTTC. It is translated as CASSVGAGVWEQYF.

The chain joins TRBV30 to TRBJ1-2; D perhaps matches TRBD1 (6 bases). The V gene lost 4 bases and the J gene lost 4 bases, with 10 bases spanning the gap. The length of the CDR3 is 12 residues. Germline assignment: CDR1 GTSNPN and CDR2 SVGIG (reference sequence). CDR3 region: CAWMRTAYGYTF. CDR3 in DNA: TGTGCCTGGATGCGGACAGCCTATGGCTACACCTTC. Together with reference TRBV30 and TRBJ1-2, the CDR3 gives the full variable domain: SQTIHQWPATLVQPVGSPLSLECTVEGTSNPNLYWYRQAAGRGLQLLFYSVGIGQISSEVPQNLSASRPQDRQFILSSKKLLLSDSGFYLCAWMRTAYGYTFGSGTRLTVV.